These 22 T cell receptor beta chains were all obtained from the same sample, sequenced in a study of T cells in narcolepsy. TCRdb's copy holds only in-frame clones and misses some; the assay was immunoSEQ multiplex PCR. The profile covers 30,000 to 45,000 clones, with approximately 85% appearing a single time and roughly 1.6% taken by the ten largest. The sequenced sample was CD45RA- memory CD4+ T cells from PBMCs. Source of these receptors: a human donor with narcolepsy.

V is TRBV5-1 and J is TRBJ2-2, with D possibly TRBD1 on 6 matching bases. Germline lookup yields CDR1 SGHRS and CDR2 YFSETQ. Trimming removed 0 bases from V and 7 bases from J, with 13 bases in between. The CDR3 runs to 15 residues. The DNA for the CDR3 is TGCGCCAGCAGCTTGGACAGGGCAGGGAGCGGGGAGCTGTTTTTT. Its translation is CASSLDRAGSGELFF.

This clone was seen a handful of times. The chain carries TRBV7-2 and TRBJ1-3; D uncertain. Germline V lookup: CDR1 SGHTA, CDR2 FQGNSA. This CDR3 has 17 amino acids. Trimming stripped 4 bases from V and 0 bases from J, with 16 bases between. This CDR3 reads CASSYRPPGLSGNTIYF. CDR3 DNA sequence: TGTGCCAGCAGCTACCGGCCCCCCGGCCTCTCTGGAAACACCATATATTTT.

V is TRBV27 and J is TRBJ2-5; 11 bases align to TRBD2. This CDR3 has 14 amino acids. Germline V CDR1 and CDR2: MNHEY, SMNVEV (reference sequence). J lost 6 bases, V lost 10 bases, and 10 bases had no gene match. CDR3 sequence (DNA): TGTGCCACCCAAGCTAGCGGGGGGTTAAAGACCCAGTACTTC. Translating it yields CATQASGGLKTQYF.

The chain carries TRBV18 and TRBJ2-7; D may match TRBD1 or TRBD2 (5 bases each). This CDR3 is 13 amino acids long. V shed 2 bases and J shed 2 bases, with 7 bases lying between them. The germline CDR1 and CDR2 sequences are KGHSH and LQKENI. In nucleotides, the CDR3 is TGTGCCAGCTCACCAGGGGGTACCTACGAGCAGTACTTC. It specifies CASSPGGTYEQYF.

This chain uses TRBV4-1 with TRBJ1-5; D is possibly TRBD1 (5 bases). CDR1 is MGHRA and CDR2 is YSYEKL in the germline V gene. This CDR3 spans 16 amino acids. V lost 4 bases and J lost 2, with 15 bases in between. The CDR3 DNA follows: TGCGCCAGCAGCCTGGTCCTGGGGGACCGCAATCAGCCCCAGCATTTT. Residues: CASSLVLGDRNQPQHF.

The gene calls are TRBV7-2 and TRBJ1-2, with D possibly being TRBD1 (5 bases). From germline, CDR1 is SGHTA and CDR2 FQGNSA. Trimming stripped 4 bases from V and 4 bases from J, with 7 bases between. This CDR3 is built from 12 residues. CDR3 protein: CASSWDGYGYTF. The CDR3, as DNA: TGTGCCAGCAGCTGGGACGGCTATGGCTACACCTTC.

The chain couples TRBV9 to TRBJ2-5, with 11 bases matching TRBD2. The CDR3 has 16 residues. Per germline, CDR1 SGDLS and CDR2 YYNGEE. J was trimmed by 4 bases and V by 0 bases; bases with no gene match: 5. The CDR3 is CASSVGSSGGLETQYF. The CDR3 DNA follows: TGTGCCAGCAGCGTAGGTTCTAGCGGGGGGTTAGAGACCCAGTACTTC.

This rearrangement joins TRBV2 to TRBJ1-1; D is possibly TRBD1 (5 bases). Per germline, CDR1 SNHLY and CDR2 FYNNEI. CDR3 length: 14 residues. V gave up 6 bases and J gave up 6 bases, with 17 bases separating them. The DNA of the CDR3 is TGTGCCAGCAGGGCCCAGGGACCCCAGCCTGAAGCTTTCTTT. It yields the protein CASRAQGPQPEAFF.

The rearrangement links TRBV5-6 to TRBJ1-1; D unresolved. Trimming shortened V by 4 bases and J by 2 bases, and 9 bases separated the two germline ends. Germline CDR1 SGHDT, CDR2 YYEEEE. This CDR3 is 13 amino acids long. CDR3 sequence (DNA): TGTGCCAGCAGCAAGACCCTCAACACTGAAGCTTTCTTT. Amino acids: CASSKTLNTEAFF. Based on the CDR3 plus reference TRBV5-6 and TRBJ1-1, the full variable domain is DAGVTQSPTHLIKTRGQQVTLRCSPKSGHDTVSWYQQALGQGPQFIFQYYEEEERQRGNFPDRFSGHQFPNYSSELNVNALLLGDSALYLCASSKTLNTEAFFGQGTRLTVV.

In this sample, this clone turned up once. This chain's CDR3 is CASSLVHLRENTIYF. The CDR3 region has the DNA TGTGCCAGCAGCTTAGTTCACCTAAGGGAAAACACCATATATTTT. The chain uses TRBV11-2 and TRBJ1-3; D not certain. CDR3 size: 15 residues. V lost 1 base, J lost 6 bases, and 13 bases lay in between. Germline lookup yields CDR1 SGHAT and CDR2 FQNNGV. Filled out from reference TRBV11-2 and TRBJ1-3, the complete variable domain reads EAGVAQSPRYKIIEKRQSVAFWCNPISGHATLYWYQQILGQGPKLLIQFQNNGVVDDSQLPKDRFSAERLKGVDSTLKIQPAKLEDSAVYLCASSLVHLRENTIYFGEGSWLTVV.

The chain uses TRBV6-6 and TRBJ2-2; D could derive from TRBD1 or TRBD2 (5 bases each). V was cut by 5 bases and J by 8 bases, with 15 bases left in between. CDR3 length: 14 residues. Germline V gives CDR1 MNHNY, CDR2 SVGAGI (reference sequence). The chain's CDR3 is CASSPFGGEGELFF. The CDR3 nucleotides read TGTGCCAGCAGTCCCTTTGGGGGTGAGGGGGAGCTGTTTTTT.

V gene TRBV5-6 combines with J gene TRBJ2-3; D unresolved. The germline V and J ends were trimmed by 2 bases and 0 bases, with 13 bases remaining between them. This CDR3 is built from 16 residues. Germline V lookup: CDR1 SGHDT, CDR2 YYEEEE. CDR3 DNA sequence: TGTGCCAGCAGCTTTTACCGCGGACCGAGCACAGATACGCAGTATTTT. Its protein is CASSFYRGPSTDTQYF.

V is TRBV6-1 and J is TRBJ1-2; D not resolved. CDR1 is MNHNS, CDR2 SASEGT, per germline. This CDR3 has 15 residues. Trimming removed 4 bases from V and 4 bases from J, with 16 bases in between. The chain's CDR3 is CASSGAPPYGYGYTF. Written as DNA, the CDR3 is TGTGCCAGCAGTGGGGCGCCACCGTATGGCTATGGCTACACCTTC.

The V call is TRBV2, the J call TRBJ1-4; possibly TRBD1 for D (6 bases). CDR1 SNHLY and CDR2 FYNNEI come from the germline V gene. The CDR3 covers 13 residues. V was cut by 7 bases and J by 6 bases, with 12 bases left in between. For the CDR3, the DNA is TGTGCCAGCACCCAGGGGAGGGATGAAAAACTGTTTTTT. This gives the protein CASTQGRDEKLFF.

The rearrangement links TRBV4-3 to TRBJ2-1; D not resolved. The ends were cut back, 0 bases at V and 5 bases at J, with 11 bases in the middle. Germline lookup yields CDR1 LGHNA and CDR2 YSLEER. The CDR3 is 15 residues long. In DNA, the CDR3 is TGCGCCAGCAGCCAAGATGTGAGGCGGAACAATGAGCAGTTCTTC. Protein sequence: CASSQDVRRNNEQFF.

The sample holds a few counts of this clone. The CDR3 loop reads CASSIRLEGNQPQHF. The CDR3 region has the DNA TGTGCCAGTAGTATTCGGCTGGAGGGCAATCAGCCCCAGCATTTT. V is TRBV19 and J is TRBJ1-5; no definite D call. Germline-derived CDR1 and CDR2 are LNHDA and SQIVND (reference sequence). V dropped 3 bases and J dropped 2 bases, with 11 bases sitting between them. The CDR3 covers 15 residues.

This sequence joins TRBV9 and TRBJ1-2; 11 nucleotides line up with TRBD1. The J segment lost 7 bases and the V segment lost 3 bases, leaving 14 bases of the junction unmatched. The CDR3 has 17 amino acids. The germline V gene has CDR1 SGDLS and CDR2 YYNGEE. DNA for the CDR3: TGTGCCAGCAGCGCCGGACAGGGGGCGATTTTCTCAGGTGGCTACACCTTC. It yields the protein CASSAGQGAIFSGGYTF.

The V gene is TRBV27, the J gene TRBJ1-2, with D tentatively TRBD1 (5 bases). Between the trimmed V and J ends, which lost 10 bases and 4 bases, there was a span of 16 bases. The germline V gene has CDR1 MNHEY and CDR2 SMNVEV (reference sequence). There are 13 residues in the CDR3. The DNA of the CDR3 is TGTGCCACCGGAAGGGACCTATCCTATGGCTACACCTTC. Translation gives CATGRDLSYGYTF.

The J gene is TRBJ2-3, the V gene TRBV4-3; TRBD1 aligns across 11 bases. V gave up 3 bases and J gave up 5 bases; unmatched junction bases: 4. Germline assignment: CDR1 LGHNA and CDR2 YSLEER. This CDR3 has 15 amino acids. CDR3 protein: CASSHRGTGGDTQYF. CDR3 sequence (DNA): TGCGCCAGCAGCCATCGGGGGACAGGGGGAGATACGCAGTATTTT.

V and J are TRBV10-2 and TRBJ2-7; unclear D gene. The length of the CDR3 is 13 residues. V was trimmed by 3 bases and J by 3 bases, leaving 9 bases between them. Germline V gene lookup returns CDR1 WSHSY and CDR2 SAAADI. This CDR3 is CASSEGADYEQYF. For the CDR3, the DNA is TGCGCCAGCAGTGAAGGTGCGGACTACGAGCAGTACTTC.

The V gene is TRBV11-2, the J gene TRBJ2-5; D possibly corresponds to TRBD2 (5 bases). V dropped 3 bases and J dropped 5 bases, with 10 bases sitting between them. Germline V gene data show CDR1 as SGHAT and CDR2 as FQNNGV. The CDR3 is made up of 13 amino acids. CDR3 nucleotide sequence: TGTGCCAGCAGCTTGGGCCCGGGGGAGACCCAGTACTTC. Its protein is CASSLGPGETQYF.

The J gene is TRBJ1-2, the V gene TRBV4-3; tentative D call: TRBD1 (6 bases). Per germline, CDR1 LGHNA and CDR2 YSLEER. This CDR3 is built from 17 residues. Trimming cost V 0 bases and J 2 bases, with 16 bases left between them. CDR3 amino acids: CASSQDLGGAVNYGYTF. The DNA for the CDR3 is TGCGCCAGCAGCCAAGATCTAGGGGGGGCCGTAAACTATGGCTACACCTTC.